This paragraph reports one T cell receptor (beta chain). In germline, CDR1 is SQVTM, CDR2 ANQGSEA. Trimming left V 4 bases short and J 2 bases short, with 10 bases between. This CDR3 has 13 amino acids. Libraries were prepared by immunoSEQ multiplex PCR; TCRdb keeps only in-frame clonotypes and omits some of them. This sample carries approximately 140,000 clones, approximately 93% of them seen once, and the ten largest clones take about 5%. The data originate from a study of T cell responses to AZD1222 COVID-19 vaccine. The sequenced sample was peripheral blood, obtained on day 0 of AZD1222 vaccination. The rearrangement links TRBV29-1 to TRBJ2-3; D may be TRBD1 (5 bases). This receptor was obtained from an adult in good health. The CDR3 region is CSVGGATTDTQYF. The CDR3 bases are TGCAGCGTTGGGGGCGCAACCACAGATACGCAGTATTTT.